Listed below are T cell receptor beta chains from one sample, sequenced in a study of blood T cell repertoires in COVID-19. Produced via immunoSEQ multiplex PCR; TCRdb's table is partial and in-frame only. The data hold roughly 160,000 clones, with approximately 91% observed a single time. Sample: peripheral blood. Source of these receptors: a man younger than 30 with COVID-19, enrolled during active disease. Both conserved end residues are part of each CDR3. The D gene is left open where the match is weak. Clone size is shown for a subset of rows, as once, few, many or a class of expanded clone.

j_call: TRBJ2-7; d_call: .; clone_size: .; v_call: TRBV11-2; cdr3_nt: TGTGCCAGCAGCTTGGCGGAACCCTACGAGCAGTACTTC; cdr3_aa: CASSLAEPYEQYF
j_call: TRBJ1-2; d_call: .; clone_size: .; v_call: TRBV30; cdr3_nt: TGTGCCTGGGGTTCCTACTATGGCTACACCTTC; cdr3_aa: CAWGSYYGYTF
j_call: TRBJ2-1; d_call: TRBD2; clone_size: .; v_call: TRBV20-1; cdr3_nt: TGCAGTGCTACTGGCGGGAGAAAGTTCTTC; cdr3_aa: CSATGGRKFF
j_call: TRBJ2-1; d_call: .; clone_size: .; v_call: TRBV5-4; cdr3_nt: TGTGCCAGCAGCTTGGGACTGCGGTATGAGCAGTTCTTC; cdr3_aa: CASSLGLRYEQFF
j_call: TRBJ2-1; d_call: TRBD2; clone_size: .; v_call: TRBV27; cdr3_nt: TGTGCCAGCAGTCCCTCCCGGACTAGTTACAATGAGCAGTTCTTC; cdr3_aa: CASSPSRTSYNEQFF
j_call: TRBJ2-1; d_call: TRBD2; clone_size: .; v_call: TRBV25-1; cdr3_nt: TGTGCCAGCAGTGATACCGGGACTAGTTACAATGAGCAGTTCTTC; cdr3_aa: CASSDTGTSYNEQFF
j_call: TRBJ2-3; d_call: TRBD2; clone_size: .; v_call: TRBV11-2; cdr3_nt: TGTGCCAGCAGCTTAAGGGCCACTAGCGGGAGTGTAGATACGCAGTATTTT; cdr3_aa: CASSLRATSGSVDTQYF
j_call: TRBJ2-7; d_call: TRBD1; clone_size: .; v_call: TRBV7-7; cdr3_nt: TGTGCCAGCAGCTCCCGACAGGGTCCCTCCTACGAGCAGTACTTC; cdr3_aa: CASSSRQGPSYEQYF
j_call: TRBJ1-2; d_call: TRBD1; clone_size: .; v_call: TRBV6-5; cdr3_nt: TGTGCCAGCAGTCGGACAGGGCCTATCTATGGCTACACCTTC; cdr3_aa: CASSRTGPIYGYTF
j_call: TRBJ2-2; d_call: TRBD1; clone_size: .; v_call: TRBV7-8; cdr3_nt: TGTGCCAGCAGCTTAGTTTCGACAGGGGTTAACACCGGGGAGCTGTTTTTT; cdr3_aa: CASSLVSTGVNTGELFF
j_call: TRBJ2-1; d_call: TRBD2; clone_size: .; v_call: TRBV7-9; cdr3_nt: TGTGCCAGCAGCTTCTTGGAGCGGGGGGAGAGCTCCTACAATGAGCAGTTCTTC; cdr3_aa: CASSFLERGESSYNEQFF
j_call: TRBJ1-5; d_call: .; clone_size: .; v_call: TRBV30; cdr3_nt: TGTGCCTGGAGTGTTAGAGGGAATCTGCCCCAGCATTTT; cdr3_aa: CAWSVRGNLPQHF
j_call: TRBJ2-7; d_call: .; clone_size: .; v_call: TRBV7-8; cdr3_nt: TGTGCCAGCAGCTTAGGGTTCCTAGAGGCACCATACGAGCAGTACTTC; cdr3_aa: CASSLGFLEAPYEQYF
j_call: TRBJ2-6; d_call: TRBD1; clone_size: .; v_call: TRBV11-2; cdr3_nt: TGTGCCAGCAGCGCAACAAGGGGGCTTGGGGCCAACGTCCTGACTTTC; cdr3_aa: CASSATRGLGANVLTF
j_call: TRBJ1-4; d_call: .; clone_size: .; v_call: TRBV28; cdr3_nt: TGTGCCAGCAGTCTTAGAGGAAAACTGCTTTTT; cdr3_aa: CASSLRGKLLF
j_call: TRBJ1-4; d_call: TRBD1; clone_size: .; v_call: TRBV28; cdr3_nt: TGTGCCAGCAGGGGACAGGGGAAGGGAAAACTGCTTTTT; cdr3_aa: CASRGQGKGKLLF
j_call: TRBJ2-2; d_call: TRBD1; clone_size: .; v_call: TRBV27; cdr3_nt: TGTGCCAGCAGTTTCCCGGGACAGGGATCCGGGGAGCTGTTTTTT; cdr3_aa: CASSFPGQGSGELFF
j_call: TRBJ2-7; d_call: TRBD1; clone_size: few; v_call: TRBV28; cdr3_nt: TGTGCCAGCAGCCTACACAGGGGTAGGGAGCAGTACTTC; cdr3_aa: CASSLHRGREQYF
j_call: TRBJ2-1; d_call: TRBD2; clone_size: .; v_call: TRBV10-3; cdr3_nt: TGTGCCATCAGTGCTCAATACACTAGCGCAACCCGATACAATGAGCAGTTCTTC; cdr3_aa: CAISAQYTSATRYNEQFF
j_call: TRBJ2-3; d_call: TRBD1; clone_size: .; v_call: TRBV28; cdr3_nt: TGTGCCAGCAGTTTACCCCATAGGTTGACAGGGTCAGATACGCAGTATTTT; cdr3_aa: CASSLPHRLTGSDTQYF
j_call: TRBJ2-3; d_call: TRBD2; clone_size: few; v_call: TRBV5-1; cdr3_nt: TGCGCCAGCAGCGCGACTAGCGGGAGGAAACAAGATACGCAGTATTTT; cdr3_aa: CASSATSGRKQDTQYF
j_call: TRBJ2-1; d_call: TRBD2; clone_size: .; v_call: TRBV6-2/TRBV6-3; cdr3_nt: TGTGCCAGCAGCTTACTAGCGGGGTACAATGAGCAGTTCTTC; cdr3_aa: CASSLLAGYNEQFF
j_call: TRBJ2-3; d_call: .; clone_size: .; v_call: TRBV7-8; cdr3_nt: TGTGCCAGCAGCCCTCGGACAGAGGCAGATACGCAGTATTTT; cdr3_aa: CASSPRTEADTQYF
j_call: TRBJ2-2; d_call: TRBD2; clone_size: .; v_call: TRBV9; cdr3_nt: TGTGCCAGCAGCTTCGGCGGGGGAACCGGGGAGCTGTTTTTT; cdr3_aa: CASSFGGGTGELFF
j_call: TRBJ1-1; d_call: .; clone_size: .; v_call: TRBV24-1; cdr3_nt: TGTGCCACCAAAAACAGGGTGGGCACTGAAGCTTTCTTT; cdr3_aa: CATKNRVGTEAFF
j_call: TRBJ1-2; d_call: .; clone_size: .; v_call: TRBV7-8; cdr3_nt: TGTGCCAGCAGACGATTTTCAGGGGATCTAAACTATGGCTACACCTTC; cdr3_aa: CASRRFSGDLNYGYTF
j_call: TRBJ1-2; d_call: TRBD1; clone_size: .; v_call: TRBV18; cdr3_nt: TGTGCCAGCTCACCCCAGGGGGCTGGCTATGGCTACACCTTC; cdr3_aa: CASSPQGAGYGYTF
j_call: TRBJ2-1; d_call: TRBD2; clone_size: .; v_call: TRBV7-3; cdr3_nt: TGTGCCAGCAGCCAGGGACTAGCGGGATTGCAGTTCTTC; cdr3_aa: CASSQGLAGLQFF
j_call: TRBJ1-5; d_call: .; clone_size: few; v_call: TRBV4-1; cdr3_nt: TGCGCCAGCAGCCAAGTAGGGGCCCCTCAGCCCCAGCATTTT; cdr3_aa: CASSQVGAPQPQHF
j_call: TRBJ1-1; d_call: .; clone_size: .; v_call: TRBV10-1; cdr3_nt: TGCGCCAGCAGTGGTATACGACAGCAGAACACTGAAGCTTTCTTT; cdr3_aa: CASSGIRQQNTEAFF
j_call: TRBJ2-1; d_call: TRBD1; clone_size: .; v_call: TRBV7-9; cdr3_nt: TGTGCCAGCAGCTTAACAAGACGACAGGGCTCGGGTTACAATGAGCAGTTCTTC; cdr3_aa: CASSLTRRQGSGYNEQFF
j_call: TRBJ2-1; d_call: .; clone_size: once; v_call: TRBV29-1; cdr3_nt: TGCAGCGTTGAAGGACAGATTGCCTACAATGAGCAGTTCTTC; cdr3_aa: CSVEGQIAYNEQFF
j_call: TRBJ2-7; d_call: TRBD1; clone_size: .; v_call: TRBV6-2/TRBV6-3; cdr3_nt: TGTGCCAGCAGTTTCTGGTTACAGGGGAAAACCTACGAGCAGTACTTC; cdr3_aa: CASSFWLQGKTYEQYF
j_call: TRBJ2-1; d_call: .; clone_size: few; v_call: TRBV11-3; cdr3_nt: TGTGCCAGCAGCTTGGAGGAGGAGCAGTTCTTC; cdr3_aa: CASSLEEEQFF
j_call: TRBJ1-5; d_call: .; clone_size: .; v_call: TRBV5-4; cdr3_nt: TGTGCCAGCAGCTTATTGAAGAGTACGAATCAGCCCCAGCATTTT; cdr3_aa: CASSLLKSTNQPQHF
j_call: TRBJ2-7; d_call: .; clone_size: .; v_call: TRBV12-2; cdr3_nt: TGTGCAAGTCCCCAGGGGGACAGGGTTTACGAGCAGTACTTC; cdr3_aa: CASPQGDRVYEQYF
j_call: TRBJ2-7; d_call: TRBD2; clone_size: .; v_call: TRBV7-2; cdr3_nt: TGTGCCAGCAGCCGGACTAGCGGGAGCCGCGAGCAGTACTTC; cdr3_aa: CASSRTSGSREQYF
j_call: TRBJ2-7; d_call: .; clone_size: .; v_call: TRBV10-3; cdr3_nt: TGTGCCATCAGTGAGGTCCCACAGGCCTCACCCCGCCATCCCTACGAGCAGTACTTC; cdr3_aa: CAISEVPQASPRHPYEQYF
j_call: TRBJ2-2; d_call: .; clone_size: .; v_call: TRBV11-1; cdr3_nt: TGTGCCAGCAGCTTATCGGGGTTTACTCTCGGGGAGCTGTTTTTT; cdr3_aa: CASSLSGFTLGELFF
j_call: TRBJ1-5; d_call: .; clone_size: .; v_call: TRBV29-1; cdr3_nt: TGCAGCGTTTCGCAGGGTTTCGGTCAGCCCCAGCATTTT; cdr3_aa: CSVSQGFGQPQHF
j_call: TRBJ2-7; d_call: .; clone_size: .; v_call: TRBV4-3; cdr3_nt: TGCGCCAGCAGCCTACTGGTGGAGTACGAGCAGTACTTC; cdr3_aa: CASSLLVEYEQYF
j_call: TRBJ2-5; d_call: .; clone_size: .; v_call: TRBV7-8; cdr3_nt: TGTGCCAGCAGCGACGTTGAAACTGACAGCCAAGAGACCCAGTACTTC; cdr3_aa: CASSDVETDSQETQYF
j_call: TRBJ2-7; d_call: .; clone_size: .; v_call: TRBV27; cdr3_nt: TGTGCCAGCAGTTTAGTTATGGGAGGAGACTCAACCTTGCTCGAGCAGTACTTC; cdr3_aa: CASSLVMGGDSTLLEQYF
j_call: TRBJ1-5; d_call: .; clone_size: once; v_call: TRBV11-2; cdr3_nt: TGTGCCAGCAGCTTAGTACAGGGCGGGCAGCCCCAGCATTTT; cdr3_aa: CASSLVQGGQPQHF
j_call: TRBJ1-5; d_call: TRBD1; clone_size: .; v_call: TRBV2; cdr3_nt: TGTGCCAGCCTAGCCCGGACAGGAAGGAATCAGCCCCAGCATTTT; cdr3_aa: CASLARTGRNQPQHF
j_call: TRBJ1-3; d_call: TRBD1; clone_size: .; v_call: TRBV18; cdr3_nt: TGTGCCAGCTCACCGCCGGGACAGGGCTCTGGAAACACCATATATTTT; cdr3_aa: CASSPPGQGSGNTIYF
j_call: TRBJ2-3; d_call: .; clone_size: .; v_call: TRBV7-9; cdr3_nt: TGTGCCAGCAGCCCCGTGAGGTCGGGGAAGTCAGTCACAGATACGCAGTATTTT; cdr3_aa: CASSPVRSGKSVTDTQYF
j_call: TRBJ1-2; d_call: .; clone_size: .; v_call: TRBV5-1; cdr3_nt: TGCGCCAGCAGCCCCGGGGGGTGGCCAAAAAACTATGGCTACACCTTC; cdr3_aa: CASSPGGWPKNYGYTF
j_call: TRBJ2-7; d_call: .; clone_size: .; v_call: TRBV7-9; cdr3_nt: TGTGCCAGCAGTTTCCCAATGCAGGGATACGAGCAGTACTTC; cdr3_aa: CASSFPMQGYEQYF
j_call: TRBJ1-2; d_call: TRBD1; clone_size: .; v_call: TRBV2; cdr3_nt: TGTGCCAGCAGTGCAAGGGACAGGGGGGCCTATGGCTACACCTTC; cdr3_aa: CASSARDRGAYGYTF